The T cell receptor beta chain under discussion was sequenced for a study of cytomegalovirus exposure and HLA in healthy donors. Study-wide results and limits: The authors enumerated over 150 TCR beta chains as linked to cytomegalovirus. Other equally common chains were less clonally expanded than HLA-associated TCR beta chains, a later analysis showed.

A note on this clone: No antigen is known for it.

Per the germline V gene, CDR1 is SGHRS and CDR2 is YFSETQ. The J segment lost 0 bases and the V segment lost 3 bases, leaving 4 bases of the junction unmatched. The CDR3 consists of 16 residues. Vbeta (60) and Jbeta (13) primers were used in the PCR. Measured with immunoSEQ multiplex PCR; TCRdb has only the in-frame clones, and not every one. The sample includes around 150,000 clones, 79% seen only once; the top ten take roughly 6.8%. The receptor was isolated from a man between 35 and 55 years old in good health and CMV-seropositive. The sequenced material came from PBMCs. The V call is TRBV5-1, the J call TRBJ2-2; TRBD2 agrees at 8 bases. The CDR3 DNA follows: TGCGCCAGCAGCTGGGCAGCGGGAGCGAACACCGGGGAGCTGTTTTTT. This codes for CASSWAAGANTGELFF.